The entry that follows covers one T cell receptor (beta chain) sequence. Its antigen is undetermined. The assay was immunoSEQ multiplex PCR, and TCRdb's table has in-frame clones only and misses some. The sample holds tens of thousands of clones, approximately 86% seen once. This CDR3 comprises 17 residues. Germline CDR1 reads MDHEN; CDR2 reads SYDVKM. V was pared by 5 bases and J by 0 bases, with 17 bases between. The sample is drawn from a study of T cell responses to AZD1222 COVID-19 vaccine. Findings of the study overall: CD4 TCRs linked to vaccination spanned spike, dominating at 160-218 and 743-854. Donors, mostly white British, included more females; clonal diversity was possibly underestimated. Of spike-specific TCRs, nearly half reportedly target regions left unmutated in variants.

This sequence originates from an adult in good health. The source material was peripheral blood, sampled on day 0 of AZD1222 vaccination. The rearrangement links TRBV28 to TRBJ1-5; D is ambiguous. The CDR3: CASSASGSSYSNQPQHF. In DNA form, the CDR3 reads TGTGCCAGCAGTGCCTCCGGGAGCTCCTATAGCAATCAGCCCCAGCATTTT.